Listed here are 21 T cell receptor beta chains from one sample, sequenced in a study of blood T cell repertoires in COVID-19 (dated by TCRdb to 2020 to 2021). Libraries came from the immunoSEQ multiplex PCR assay. TCRdb took this table from immuneACCESS and kept in-frame rearrangements with V and J called. Such tables lack part of the clones; where checked against another copy, unresolved V genes explain under half of the gap, and the rest is unexplained. In all, the sample holds 200,000 to 300,000 clones, and about 89% of those were seen once. Less than 3% of the sample belongs to the ten largest clones. Sequencing input: peripheral blood. These receptor sequences come from a woman aged 45 to 65 with acute or convalescent COVID-19.

The CDR3 DNA reads TGTGCCTCCCATGGGGGTTGGGGACTAGCGACCACAGATACGCAGTATTTT. Translation gives CASHGGWGLATTDTQYF. This chain joins TRBV19 and TRBJ2-3; TRBD2 matches 10 bases. Germline lookup yields CDR1 LNHDA and CDR2 SQIVND (reference sequence). V lost 11 bases and J lost 2; bases outside the gene matches: 16. The CDR3 is made up of 17 amino acids.

V and J are TRBV6-1 and TRBJ2-7; the match to TRBD2 covers 9 bases. The V gene's germline CDR1 is MNHNS and CDR2 SASEGT. The CDR3 is 16 residues long. Trimming took 2 bases from V and 5 from J; bases not matched to a gene: 10. The CDR3 reads CASSERRREGLNEQYF. CDR3 in DNA: TGTGCCAGCAGTGAAAGGCGGCGGGAGGGCCTTAACGAGCAGTACTTC.

This chain links TRBV5-4 with TRBJ2-7, with 7 nucleotides matching TRBD2. Per the germline V gene, CDR1 is SGHNT and CDR2 is YYREEE (reference sequence). The CDR3 is 12 amino acids. V shed 5 bases, J shed 3 bases, and the junction held 2 bases outside the gene matches. Here the CDR3 DNA reads TGTGCCAGCAGTACTAGCGACTACGAGCAGTACTTC. The encoded protein is CASSTSDYEQYF.

This sequence joins TRBV28 and TRBJ2-7; a weak D match, TRBD2 (6 bases). Germline-derived CDR1 and CDR2 are MDHEN and SYDVKM. The CDR3 loop spans 13 amino acids. V was shortened by 8 bases and J by 3 bases, with 14 bases between the two germline ends. CDR3 sequence (DNA): TGTGCCAGCTCGCCGGGACTCCTCTACGAGCAGTACTTC. This encodes CASSPGLLYEQYF.

The chain employs TRBV29-1 and TRBJ1-2; D remains unclear. The CDR3 is 13 amino acids. Looked up from germline, CDR1 is SQVTM and CDR2 is ANQGSEA. V lost 0 bases and J lost 3, with 8 bases in between. The CDR3, as DNA: TGCAGCGTTGAAGATTACAGAGACTATGGCTACACCTTC. Encoded protein: CSVEDYRDYGYTF.

The rearrangement joins TRBV7-2 to TRBJ1-1, with D possibly being TRBD1 (6 bases). The CDR3 is made up of 12 amino acids. The V gene lost 7 bases and the J gene lost 4 bases, with 10 bases spanning the gap. Germline values: CDR1 SGHTA, CDR2 FQGNSA. Written as DNA, the CDR3 is TGTGCCAGCACCTTGGGGGCCACTGAAGCTTTCTTT. Translating gives CASTLGATEAFF. The full variable domain, rest sourced from reference TRBV7-2 and TRBJ1-1, is GAGVSQSPSNKVTEKGKDVELRCDPISGHTALYWYRQSLGQGLEFLIYFQGNSAPDKSGLPSDRFSAERTGGSVSTLTIQRTQQEDSAVYLCASTLGATEAFFGQGTRLTVV.

The gene calls are TRBV27 and TRBJ2-2; 9 bases line up with TRBD1. The junction had 4 bases not matched to a gene; V was cut back by 8 bases and J by 3 bases. The CDR3 runs 14 residues. Germline CDR1 MNHEY, CDR2 SMNVEV (reference sequence). As DNA, the CDR3 is TGTGCCAGCCACGGGACAGGGTACACCGGGGAGCTGTTTTTT. This sequence encodes CASHGTGYTGELFF.

The rearrangement links TRBV28 to TRBJ1-5; TRBD1 matches at 7 bases. The CDR3 runs to 17 residues. V shed 5 bases, J shed 1 base, and the junction held 11 bases outside the gene matches. CDR1 is MDHEN and CDR2 is SYDVKM in the germline V gene. CDR3 sequence reads: CASSPPWTGPSNQPQHF. CDR3 coding DNA: TGTGCCAGCAGTCCGCCGTGGACAGGCCCCAGCAATCAGCCCCAGCATTTT.

This chain connects TRBV4-1 to TRBJ1-2, with TRBD1 identical over 7 bases. CDR3 size: 14 residues. Germline trimming cut 3 bases from V and 6 bases from J; bases unmatched to any gene: 7. Germline CDR1 and CDR2: MGHRA and YSYEKL. This CDR3 reads CASSHYTGEDGYTF. CDR3 sequence (DNA): TGCGCCAGCAGCCACTATACAGGGGAGGATGGCTACACCTTC.

This clone was counted a few times. The chain has TRBV29-1 and TRBJ1-3; 7 nucleotides match TRBD1. V was pared by 7 bases and J by 12 bases, with 15 bases of the junction left unmatched. The CDR3 runs 13 residues. Germline CDR1 SQVTM, CDR2 ANQGSEA. CDR3 nucleotide sequence: TGCAGCGCCGCGCCGGGGCAGGGGGATTTCATATATTTT. Translation: CSAAPGQGDFIYF.

V gene TRBV4-1 combines with J gene TRBJ1-5; a possible D gene is TRBD1 (6 bases). The CDR3 spans 15 residues. Germline V gene lookup returns CDR1 MGHRA and CDR2 YSYEKL. Trimming shortened V by 0 bases and J by 9 bases, and 15 bases separated the two germline ends. The CDR3 reads CASSQEGGQGRPQHF. CDR3 nucleotides: TGCGCCAGCAGCCAAGAAGGTGGTCAGGGGCGGCCCCAGCATTTT.

The rearrangement uses TRBV27 and TRBJ1-5; no firm D call. In germline, CDR1 is MNHEY, CDR2 SMNVEV (reference sequence). The germline V and J ends were trimmed by 2 bases and 2 bases, with 10 bases remaining between them. This CDR3 spans 15 amino acids. CDR3 nucleotide sequence: TGTGCCAGCAGTTTAAGGGAGTCCGGCAATCAGCCCCAGCATTTT. This translates into CASSLRESGNQPQHF.

V usage is TRBV6-1 and J usage is TRBJ2-1, with 7 bases aligning to TRBD2. The length of the CDR3 is 15 residues. Germline V gene lookup returns CDR1 MNHNS and CDR2 SASEGT. J was trimmed by 10 bases and V by 1 base; bases with no gene match: 10. The CDR3 coding sequence is TGTGCCAGCAGTGAAGACCCGGGACTATTAAAGGAGCAGTTCTTC. Amino acids: CASSEDPGLLKEQFF.

The DNA of the CDR3 is TGTGCCATCAATCAGGGAGGGCACACTGAAGCTTTCTTT. Residues: CAINQGGHTEAFF. V is TRBV10-3 and J is TRBJ1-1; tentative D call: TRBD1 (5 bases). The CDR3 length is 13 residues. V was shortened by 7 bases and J by 3 bases, with 12 bases between the two germline ends. The germline gives CDR1 ENHRY, CDR2 SYGVKD.

V is TRBV14 and J is TRBJ2-7; weak D call: TRBD2 (5 bases). CDR1 and CDR2 from the germline V gene are SGHDN and FVKESK. Trimming shortened V by 0 bases and J by 2 bases, and 11 bases separated the two germline ends. The CDR3 is 15 amino acids. This CDR3 is CASSQDRTEAYEQYF. For the CDR3, the DNA is TGTGCCAGCAGCCAAGATCGGACTGAGGCCTACGAGCAGTACTTC.

The CDR3, as DNA: TGTGCCAGCAGCTTAGCGGGACAGGGGGCTGGGGCCAACGTCCTGACTTTC. It encodes CASSLAGQGAGANVLTF. The chain has TRBV7-9 and TRBJ2-6; TRBD1 matches at 11 bases. In germline, CDR1 is SEHNR, CDR2 FQNEAQ (reference sequence). With 0 bases clipped from V and 2 bases from J, the junction kept 0 bases outside the gene matches. The CDR3 is 17 residues long. The complete variable domain, with remaining parts taken from reference TRBV7-9 and TRBJ2-6, reads DTGVSQNPRHKITKRGQNVTFRCDPISEHNRLYWYRQTLGQGPEFLTYFQNEAQLEKSRLLSDRFSAERPKGSFSTLEIQRTEQGDSAMYLCASSLAGQGAGANVLTFGAGSRLTVL.

The rearrangement links TRBV19 to TRBJ2-2, with TRBD1 matching over 7 bases. CDR3 length: 18 amino acids. Germline assignment: CDR1 LNHDA and CDR2 SQIVND (reference sequence). Germline trimming cut 9 bases from V and 7 bases from J; bases unmatched to any gene: 23. The CDR3 DNA is TGTGCCAGGGGCCGGGACAGACTCTCTCACCCCCCCGGCGGGGAGCTGTTTTTT. This sequence encodes CARGRDRLSHPPGGELFF.

The CDR3 protein is CACQNRKGWTYNEQFF. As DNA, the CDR3 is TGTGCCTGCCAAAACAGGAAAGGGTGGACATACAATGAGCAGTTCTTC. V gene TRBV30 combines with J gene TRBJ2-1; D perhaps matches TRBD1 (5 bases). Trimming took off 6 bases at V and 4 bases at J, with 22 bases between the two ends. This CDR3 contains 16 residues. Germline CDR1 reads GTSNPN; CDR2 reads SVGIG (reference sequence).

V is TRBV9 and J is TRBJ1-6; TRBD1 aligns across 9 bases. Trimming at V came to 0 bases and at J to 9 bases, leaving 1 base not matched to a gene. Germline-derived CDR1 and CDR2 are SGDLS and YYNGEE. There are 14 residues in the CDR3. CDR3 bases: TGTGCCAGCAGCGTAGGGGGACAGGGTTCACCCCTCCACTTT. This sequence encodes CASSVGGQGSPLHF.

The chain combines TRBV25-1 with TRBJ2-5, with 9 bases aligning to TRBD2. Losses at the gene ends were 3 bases for V and 5 bases for J; bases not matched to a gene: 7. Germline V CDR1 and CDR2: MGHDK, SYGVNS. The CDR3 loop spans 15 amino acids. The CDR3 region has the DNA TGTGCCAGCAGTGATCCGGGACTAGCTGTGGAGACCCAGTACTTC. It yields the protein CASSDPGLAVETQYF.

The rearrangement joins TRBV29-1 to TRBJ2-7; 14 bases match TRBD2. The J segment lost 2 bases and the V segment lost 3 bases, leaving 6 bases of the junction unmatched. This CDR3 has 16 amino acids. Germline V gene lookup returns CDR1 SQVTM and CDR2 ANQGSEA. The CDR3 reads CSVDGLAGGLTYEQYF. The CDR3 coding sequence is TGCAGCGTTGACGGACTAGCGGGAGGTCTAACCTACGAGCAGTACTTC.